This T cell receptor (beta chain) emerged from a study of CD8+CD57+ T cells in acquired aplastic anemia. Study details: Mean DNA quantity obtained from sorted CD4+ and CD8+ cells was about 3 ug.

This CDR3 is built from 16 residues. Germline loops: CDR1 SGDLS, CDR2 YYNGEE. Trimming took off 4 bases at V and 3 bases at J, with 20 bases between the two ends. Broader study findings: No significant difference in CD8+ Simpson's diversity was found between patients and controls.

Selection for sequencing was limited to patients who had shown CD8+CD57+ cell expansion by flow cytometry. This clonotype has at least ten counts. Antigen: not known. Genomic DNA was employed as the template in profiling TCR beta VDJ and CDR3. TCRdb reanalysed the reads using MiXCR and keeps one entry per CDR3 protein. The table lists hundreds of thousands of distinct CDR3 sequences, about a third of them singletons. Sequencing was performed on sorted CD4+, CD8+, or CD8+CD57+ T cells (not recorded which) from PBMCs. This receptor was obtained from a human donor with aplastic anemia. The V call is TRBV9, the J call TRBJ2-7, with D tentatively TRBD1 (6 bases). The CDR3 protein is CASSPGSAGVGYEQYF. For the CDR3, the DNA is TGTGCCAGCAGCCCCGGTTCGGCAGGGGTCGGCTACGAGCAGTACTTC.